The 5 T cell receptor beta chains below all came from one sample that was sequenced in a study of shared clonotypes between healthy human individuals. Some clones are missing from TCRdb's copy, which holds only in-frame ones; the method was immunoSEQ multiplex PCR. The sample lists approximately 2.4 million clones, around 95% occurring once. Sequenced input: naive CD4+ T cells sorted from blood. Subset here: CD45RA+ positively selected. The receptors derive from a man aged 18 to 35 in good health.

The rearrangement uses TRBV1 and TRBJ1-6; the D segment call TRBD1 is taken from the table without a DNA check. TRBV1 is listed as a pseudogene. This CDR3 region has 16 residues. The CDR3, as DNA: TGCACCAGCAGCCAAGGCCCGGGACAGCATAATTCACCCCTCCACTTT. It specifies CTSSQGPGQHNSPLHF.

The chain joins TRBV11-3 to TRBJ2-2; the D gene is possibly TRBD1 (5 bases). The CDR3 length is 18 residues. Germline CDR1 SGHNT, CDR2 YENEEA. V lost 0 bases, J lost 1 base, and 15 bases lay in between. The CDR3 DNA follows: TGTGCCAGCAGCTTAGATACTCTTAACAGGCAGAACACCGGGGAGCTGTTTTTT. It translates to CASSLDTLNRQNTGELFF. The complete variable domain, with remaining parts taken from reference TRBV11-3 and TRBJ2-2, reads EAGVVQSPRYKIIEKKQPVAFWCNPISGHNTLYWYLQNLGQGPELLIRYENEEAVDDSQLPKDRFSAERLKGVDSTLKIQPAELGDSAVYLCASSLDTLNRQNTGELFFGEGSRLTVL.

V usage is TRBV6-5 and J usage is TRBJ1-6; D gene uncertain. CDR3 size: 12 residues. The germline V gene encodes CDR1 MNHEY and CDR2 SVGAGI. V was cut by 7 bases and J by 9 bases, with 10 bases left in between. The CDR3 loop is CASTLGSSPLHF. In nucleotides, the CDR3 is TGTGCCAGCACGCTGGGGAGTTCACCCCTCCACTTT.

The CDR3 protein is CASGRQGETQYF. CDR3 nucleotides: TGTGCCAGCGGCCGACAGGGAGAGACCCAGTACTTC. V gene TRBV7-2 combines with J gene TRBJ2-5; 7 bases are shared with TRBD1. Trimming removed 8 bases from V and 4 bases from J; junction bases left unmatched: 4. In germline, CDR1 is SGHTA, CDR2 FQGNSA. The CDR3 is made up of 12 amino acids.

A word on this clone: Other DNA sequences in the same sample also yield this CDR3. This CDR3 reads CASRGDTQYF. The CDR3 nucleotides read TGTGCCAGCAGAGGGGATACGCAGTATTTT. This chain connects TRBV7-9 to TRBJ2-3; no clear D. Trimming removed 6 bases from V and 6 bases from J, with 4 bases in between. CDR3 length: 10 residues. Germline-derived CDR1 and CDR2 are SEHNR and FQNEAQ (reference sequence).